This TCR beta chain derives from a study of vaccination and CD4 T cells after COVID-19 (dated by TCRdb to the early 2020s). Regarding the research as a whole: The convalescent cohort included six males and four females, with two Hispanic individuals, seven Caucasians, two Asians and one multiracial person. Participants got two doses of the Pfizer-BioNTech BNT162b2 vaccine (n=8) or two doses of the Moderna mRNA-1273 vaccine (n=2). Post-COVID blood samples were collected from convalescent patients a median of approximately 100 days after diagnosis, with a range of about 35 to 161 days. Post-vaccine blood samples were obtained a median of around 74 days after the second vaccine dose, with a range of 14 to 241 days. The cultures were stimulated with overlapping spike peptide pools from SARS-CoV-2 and from the common cold coronaviruses HCoV-NL63, HCoV-OC43 and HCoV-229E. Control cultures received a CEFX viral epitope pool as the positive control, an HIV-1 Nef peptide pool as the negative control, or no peptide. In roughly eleven COVID-19 convalescent patients and a handful of infection-naive healthy vaccine recipients, the spike-specific CD4+ TCR repertoire before mRNA vaccination was compared with the repertoire after mRNA vaccination. Memory CD4+ T cell crossreactivity between SARS-CoV-2 and common cold coronavirus spike proteins was assessed at the TCR clonotype level in an earlier paper using these donors.

Here is what the overall study found, with its caveats: Of the vaccine-specific clones found in convalescent patients, nearly all (304 of 307) were mono-reactive for SARS-CoV-2 spike instead of being cross-reactive with common cold coronaviruses. In convalescent patients, a median approximately 83% of post-vaccine SARS-CoV-2-reactive clones were detected only after vaccination, and vaccine-specific priming was suggested by this finding. Although the median number of SARS-CoV-2-reactive clonotypes went up from 21 after infection to 38 after vaccination, the increase was not significant. Relatively few convalescent patients were included in the study, and early timepoints after natural infection were not analyzed.

V loses 5 bases at its end and J loses 4 bases; junction bases beyond the gene matches: 5. Counted from cysteine to phenylalanine, this CDR3 has 14 amino acids. Left in the record is the CDR3 DNA by itself, 42 bases read in frame from the first base. The CDR1 and CDR2 encoded by the germline V gene are MNHNS and SASEGT. The sample holds a few counts of this clonotype. The antigen it binds to is not known. Per-base quality was not reported, and no clone a single base away is much larger than it. In light of the paper, this sample's treatment or condition label describes: approximately nine-day PBMC culture with coronavirus spike peptide pools or control peptides (ViraFEST assay). CD4+ T cells from unexposed donors were collected before the COVID-19 pandemic (2011-2018). The ViraFEST assay, used in the study, expanded antigen-specific T cells with peptide pools and then identified the expanded clonotypes through TCR sequencing. Each well held about 2.2 million PBMCs cultured in IMDM containing about 5% human AB serum and approximately 9.1 IU/ml IL-2, with 8 to 10 ug/ml peptide pools added. On days 3 and 7, half of the culture medium was replaced with fresh IL-2-containing medium. Once the cells had been in culture for roughly 11 days, the EasySep CD4+ T cell isolation kit was used to isolate CD4+ T cells by negative selection. As far as cell numbers permitted, CD4+ T cells from unexposed donors were tested for reactivity against SARS-CoV-2 S and N as well as four spike pools from common cold coronaviruses. Ficoll-Paque Plus gradient centrifugation was used to isolate PBMCs from whole blood, and the isolated PBMCs were then either used fresh or cryopreserved at -140C. In general, triplicate wells were set up for every culture condition. Leukapheresis product for the unexposed donors was purchased commercially.

The library was made by PCR. DNA from cultured CD4+ T cells underwent TCR sequencing with the Oncomine TCR Beta short-read assay at the Johns Hopkins FTIC core. The QIAamp micro DNA kit was used to extract genomic DNA from the cultured CD4+ T cells. The Oncomine TCR Beta libraries from cultured CD4+ T cells were pooled using unique dual indexes and then sequenced on an Illumina iSeq 100. Processing in the source paper ran as follows. Non-productive sequences were removed, and CDR3s not starting with C, not ending with F or W, or shorter than 7 amino acids were discarded. The MANAFEST web application identified antigen-specific clonotypes by comparing peptide-stimulated wells against reference wells and other culture wells. Positive clones required FDR below 0.05, an odds ratio above 5, and productive frequency above 0.1% in at least two of three replicate wells. Cross-reactive clonotypes were defined as significantly expanded in both SARS-CoV-2 spike wells and at least one common cold coronavirus spike condition. Levenshtein distances (stringdist) and unrooted phylogenetic trees (ape) in R version 3.6.1 were used to assess CDR3 homology. TCRdb cleaned the public reads at Q25 with fastp, built clones with MiXCR and kept in-frame beta chains. Identical CDR3 proteins give one entry, which carries the most common genes and DNA. Here the V and J calls rest on TCRdb's processing, not on the authors' analysis. In all, the sample holds around 8,000 distinct CDR3 sequences, and roughly 45% of those were seen once. The ten most abundant clones make up roughly 13% of the sample.

Source material: CD4+ T cells from blood, cultured in vitro. This receptor was identified in a human donor in good health. The rearranged segments are TRBV6-1 and TRBJ1-1; the central 9 bases match TRBD1. The DNA sequence is TGTGCCAGCAGTACGACAGGGGGTATCACTGAAGCTTTCTTT. This gives the protein CASSTTGGITEAFF.